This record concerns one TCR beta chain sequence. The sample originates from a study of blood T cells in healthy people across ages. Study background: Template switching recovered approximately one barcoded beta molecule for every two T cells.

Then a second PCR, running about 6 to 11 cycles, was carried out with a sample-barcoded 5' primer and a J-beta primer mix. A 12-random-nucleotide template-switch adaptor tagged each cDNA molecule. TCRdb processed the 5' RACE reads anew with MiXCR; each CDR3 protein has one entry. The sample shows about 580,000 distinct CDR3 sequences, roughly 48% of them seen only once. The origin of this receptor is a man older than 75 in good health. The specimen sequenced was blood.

The CDR3 DNA reads as TGCAGTGCTAGGATGCGGCAGGGGGGGTCCCAAGAGACCCAGTACTTC. Its translation is CSARMRQGGSQETQYF. The chain uses TRBV20-1 and TRBJ2-5, with D possibly called TRBD1 or TRBD2 (7 bases each). Trimming pared 3 bases from V and 1 base from J, leaving 18 bases between. The germline V gene encodes CDR1 DFQATT and CDR2 SNEGSKA (reference sequence). This CDR3 contains 16 residues.